This T cell receptor (beta chain) was sequenced in a study of shared clonotypes between healthy human individuals. The study's findings and limits: Limited genetic and exposure-history diversity came from having few donors.

Only CD45RO-negative cells positively selected for CCR7 counted as naive CD8 cells, so terminally differentiated effector memory CD45RA+ cells were excluded. About this clone: What it binds is not known.

This table comes from immunoSEQ multiplex PCR, and its TCRdb copy is limited to in-frame clones, with some not included. The sample includes about 2 million clones, about 95% of them seen just once. This CDR3 region has 15 residues. Germline V gene data show CDR1 as MGHRA and CDR2 as YSYEKL. Trimming took 4 bases from V and 0 from J, leaving 13 bases between them. The receptor was derived from a young man in good health. The chain is built from TRBV4-1 and TRBJ2-7, with D maybe TRBD1 (5 bases). The sequenced material came from naive CD8+ T cells sorted from blood. The CDR3 is CASSLTRESSYEQYF. The CDR3 bases are TGCGCCAGCAGCCTCACCAGGGAAAGCTCCTACGAGCAGTACTTC.